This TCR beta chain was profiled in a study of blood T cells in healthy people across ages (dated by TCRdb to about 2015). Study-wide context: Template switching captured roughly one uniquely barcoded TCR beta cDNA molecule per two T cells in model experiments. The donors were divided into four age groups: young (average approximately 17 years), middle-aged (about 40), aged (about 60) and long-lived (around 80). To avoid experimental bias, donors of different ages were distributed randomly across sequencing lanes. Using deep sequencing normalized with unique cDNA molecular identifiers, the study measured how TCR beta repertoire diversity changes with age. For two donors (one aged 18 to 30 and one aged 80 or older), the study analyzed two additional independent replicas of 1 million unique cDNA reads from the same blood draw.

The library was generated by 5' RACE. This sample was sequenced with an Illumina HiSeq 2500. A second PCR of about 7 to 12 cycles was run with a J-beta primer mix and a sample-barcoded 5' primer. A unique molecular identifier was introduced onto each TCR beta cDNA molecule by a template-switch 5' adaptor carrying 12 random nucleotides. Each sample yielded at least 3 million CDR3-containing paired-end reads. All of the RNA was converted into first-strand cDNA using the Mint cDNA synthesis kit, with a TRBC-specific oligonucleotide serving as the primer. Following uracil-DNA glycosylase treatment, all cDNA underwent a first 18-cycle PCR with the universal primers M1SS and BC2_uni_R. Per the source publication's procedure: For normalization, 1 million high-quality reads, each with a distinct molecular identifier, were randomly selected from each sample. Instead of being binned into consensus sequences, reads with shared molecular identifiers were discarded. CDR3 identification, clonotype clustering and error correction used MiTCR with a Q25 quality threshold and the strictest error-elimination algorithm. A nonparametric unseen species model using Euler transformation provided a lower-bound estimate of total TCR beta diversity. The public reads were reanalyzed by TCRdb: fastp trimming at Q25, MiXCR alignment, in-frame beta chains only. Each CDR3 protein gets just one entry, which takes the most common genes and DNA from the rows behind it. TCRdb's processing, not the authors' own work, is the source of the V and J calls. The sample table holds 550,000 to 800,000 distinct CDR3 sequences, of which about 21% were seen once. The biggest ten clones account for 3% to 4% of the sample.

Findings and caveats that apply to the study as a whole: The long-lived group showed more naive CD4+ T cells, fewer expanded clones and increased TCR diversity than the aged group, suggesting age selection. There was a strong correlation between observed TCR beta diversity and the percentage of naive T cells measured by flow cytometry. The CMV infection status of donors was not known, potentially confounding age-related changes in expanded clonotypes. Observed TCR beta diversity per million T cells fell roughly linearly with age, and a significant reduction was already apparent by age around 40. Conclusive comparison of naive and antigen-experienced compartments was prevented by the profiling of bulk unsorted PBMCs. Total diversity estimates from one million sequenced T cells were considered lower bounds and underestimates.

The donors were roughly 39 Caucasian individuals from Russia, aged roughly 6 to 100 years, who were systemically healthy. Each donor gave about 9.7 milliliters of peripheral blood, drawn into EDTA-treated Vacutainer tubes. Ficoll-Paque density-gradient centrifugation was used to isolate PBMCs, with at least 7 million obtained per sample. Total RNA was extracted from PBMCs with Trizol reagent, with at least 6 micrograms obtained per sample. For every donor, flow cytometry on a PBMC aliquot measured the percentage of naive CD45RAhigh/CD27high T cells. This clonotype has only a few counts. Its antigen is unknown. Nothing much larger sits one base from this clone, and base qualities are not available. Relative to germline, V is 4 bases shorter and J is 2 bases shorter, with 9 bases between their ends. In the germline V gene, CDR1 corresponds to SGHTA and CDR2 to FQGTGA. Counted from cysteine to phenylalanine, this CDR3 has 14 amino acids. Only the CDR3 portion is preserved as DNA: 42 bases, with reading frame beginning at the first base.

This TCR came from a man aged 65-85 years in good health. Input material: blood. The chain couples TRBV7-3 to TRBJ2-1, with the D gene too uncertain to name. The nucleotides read TGTGCCAGCAGCTCTGATCGTACCTACAATGAGCAGTTCTTC. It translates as CASSSDRTYNEQFF.